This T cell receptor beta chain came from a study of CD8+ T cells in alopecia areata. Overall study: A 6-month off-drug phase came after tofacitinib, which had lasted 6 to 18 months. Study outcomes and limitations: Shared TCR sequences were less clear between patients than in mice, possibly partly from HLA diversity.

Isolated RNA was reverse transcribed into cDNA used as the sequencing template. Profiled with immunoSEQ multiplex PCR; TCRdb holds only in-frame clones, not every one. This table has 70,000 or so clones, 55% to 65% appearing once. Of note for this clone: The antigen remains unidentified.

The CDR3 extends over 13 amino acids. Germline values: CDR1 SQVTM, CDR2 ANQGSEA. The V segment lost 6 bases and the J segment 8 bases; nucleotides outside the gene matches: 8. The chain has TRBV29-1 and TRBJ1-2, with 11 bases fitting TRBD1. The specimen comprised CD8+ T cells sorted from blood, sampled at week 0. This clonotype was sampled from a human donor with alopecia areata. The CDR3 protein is CSVLGQGEMGYTF. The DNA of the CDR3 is TGCAGCGTCCTGGGACAGGGGGAAATGGGCTACACCTTC.